The rows below give T cell receptor beta chains drawn from one sample of a study of vaccination and CD4 T cells after COVID-19. TCRdb re-called the PCR reads through MiXCR, storing one row per CDR3 protein. The top ten clones hold roughly 6% of a sample with about 36,000 distinct CDR3 sequences, about 35% of them seen once. The sample here was CD4+ T cells from blood, taken about 7 months after SARS-CoV-2 vaccination. These receptors originate from a human donor who had recovered from COVID-19. Each CDR3 is given with its conserved first and last residue. The D gene is left open where the match is weak. Size is stated for part of the rows, as once, few or many counts, or as a class when the clone is expanded.

TRBJ1-5,.,TRBD1,TRBV24-1,CATSGTGDQPQHF,TGTGCCACCAGCGGGACAGGGGATCAGCCCCAGCATTTT
TRBJ2-5,few,TRBD2,TRBV6-5,CASSYGRTSNQETQYF,TGTGCCAGCAGTTACGGTAGGACTAGCAACCAAGAGACCCAGTACTTC
TRBJ2-2,.,.,TRBV20-1,CSARDAFGGTSNTGELFF,TGCAGTGCTAGAGATGCTTTCGGTGGGACTTCGAACACCGGGGAGCTGTTTTTT
TRBJ2-7,once,TRBD2,TRBV7-8,CASSFSGGVPLREQYF,TGTGCCAGCAGCTTTTCTGGGGGGGTCCCCCTACGAGAGCAGTACTTC
TRBJ2-1,.,.,TRBV6-1,CASSIGVGEQFF,TGTGCCAGCAGTATAGGGGTAGGTGAGCAGTTCTTC
TRBJ2-3,few,TRBD2,TRBV24-1,CATSDPGLALTDTQYF,TGTGCCACCAGTGATCCAGGACTAGCGCTAACAGATACGCAGTATTTT
TRBJ1-2,.,.,TRBV4-1,CASSQSPGTAYGYTF,TGCGCCAGCAGCCAGTCACCCGGGACCGCCTATGGCTACACCTTC
TRBJ1-6,.,TRBD1,TRBV28,CASRGDSSSYNSPLHF,TGTGCCAGCAGGGGGGACAGCAGCTCCTATAATTCACCCCTCCACTTT
TRBJ1-5,.,.,TRBV28,CASGLLNQPQHF,TGTGCCAGCGGCTTGCTCAATCAGCCCCAGCATTTT
TRBJ1-2,.,.,TRBV6-4,CASSAWDGGDVTF,TGTGCCAGCAGTGCCTGGGACGGAGGAGACGTTACCTTC
TRBJ2-7,.,TRBD2,TRBV27,CASSQKGLAAYEQYF,TGTGCCAGCAGTCAAAAGGGACTAGCGGCCTACGAGCAGTACTTC
TRBJ2-7,.,.,TRBV6-1,CASSVGEETYEQYF,TGTGCCAGCAGTGTCGGGGAGGAAACCTACGAGCAGTACTTC
TRBJ1-2,few,.,TRBV6-1,CASSENPIHSGYTF,TGTGCCAGCAGTGAAAATCCGATTCACAGTGGCTACACCTTC
TRBJ2-7,.,TRBD2,TRBV7-8,CASSRSGAAYEQYF,TGTGCCAGCAGCCGAAGCGGGGCCGCCTACGAGCAGTACTTC
TRBJ2-1,.,.,TRBV27,CASSLLVGRPDEQFF,TGTGCCAGCAGTCTACTAGTTGGACGTCCCGATGAGCAGTTCTTC
TRBJ1-2,.,.,TRBV20-1,CSAEVQPTNYGYTF,TGCAGTGCCGAAGTACAACCCACTAACTATGGCTACACCTTC
TRBJ2-1,.,TRBD2,TRBV19,CASTLAGVSYNEQFF,TGTGCCAGTACCTTAGCGGGAGTCAGTTACAATGAGCAGTTCTTC
TRBJ1-1,few,.,TRBV7-9,CASSLERPRAEAFF,TGTGCCAGCAGCTTGGAACGACCTCGGGCTGAAGCTTTCTTT
TRBJ2-1,.,.,TRBV5-1,CASSLPESSYNEQFF,TGCGCCAGCAGCCTCCCGGAAAGCTCCTACAATGAGCAGTTCTTC
TRBJ1-6,few,TRBD1,TRBV6-5,CASSSQGGYNSPLHF,TGTGCCAGCAGTTCCCAGGGGGGGTATAATTCACCCCTCCACTTT
TRBJ2-7,few,.,TRBV2,CASSVFRGFYYEQYF,TGTGCCAGCAGTGTGTTTCGGGGTTTCTACTACGAGCAGTACTTC
TRBJ1-2,.,.,TRBV5-3,CARSRRPGDLYGYTF,TGTGCCAGAAGCCGTCGGCCAGGGGACCTCTATGGCTACACCTTC
TRBJ2-7,few,.,TRBV7-9,CASEGGSYEQYF,TGTGCCAGCGAGGGGGGGTCCTACGAGCAGTACTTC
TRBJ2-6,few,.,TRBV28,CASSLSSGANVLTF,TGTGCCAGCAGTTTGAGCTCTGGGGCCAACGTCCTGACTTTC
TRBJ2-1,.,.,TRBV5-4,CASSLVGEQFF,TGTGCCAGCAGCTTGGTCGGTGAGCAGTTCTTC
TRBJ2-7,.,.,TRBV2,CASIYQGLSYEQYF,TGTGCCAGCATATACCAGGGCCTTAGCTACGAGCAGTACTTC
TRBJ2-7,few,.,TRBV20-1,CSASGQGGGEQYF,TGCAGTGCTAGCGGTCAGGGGGGAGGCGAGCAGTACTTC
TRBJ2-7,.,TRBD1,TRBV20-1,CSAYSGTGVFYEQYF,TGCAGTGCCTATTCGGGGACAGGGGTGTTTTACGAGCAGTACTTC
TRBJ2-3,.,.,TRBV18,CASSPLGLAKDTQYF,TGTGCCAGCTCACCGCTCGGGCTAGCGAAGGATACGCAGTATTTT
TRBJ2-1,few,.,TRBV19,CASSLSLALNEQFF,TGTGCCAGTAGTCTTTCGCTAGCACTCAATGAGCAGTTCTTC
TRBJ2-5,few,.,TRBV12-3/TRBV12-4,CASSLAPETQYF,TGTGCCAGCAGTTTAGCGCCGGAGACCCAGTACTTC
TRBJ2-3,.,TRBD1,TRBV2,CASTEGRGRNTQYF,TGTGCCAGCACCGAAGGCAGGGGGCGGAATACGCAGTATTTT
TRBJ1-3,.,.,TRBV28,CASSFSGSGNTIYF,TGTGCCAGCAGTTTTAGTGGCTCTGGAAACACCATATATTTT
TRBJ2-7,once,.,TRBV28,CASRDYEQYF,TGTGCCAGCAGGGACTACGAGCAGTACTTC
TRBJ2-7,few,.,TRBV20-1,CSARDFVGDRNYEQYF,TGCAGTGCTAGAGATTTTGTAGGCGACAGAAACTACGAGCAGTACTTC
TRBJ2-5,.,TRBD2,TRBV5-4,CASSQAGSGQTQYF,TGTGCCAGCAGCCAAGCGGGAAGCGGCCAGACCCAGTACTTC
TRBJ1-1,.,TRBD1,TRBV28,CASSWDSWNTEAFF,TGTGCCAGCAGTTGGGACAGTTGGAACACTGAAGCTTTCTTT
TRBJ1-1,.,.,TRBV27,CASSSISYRYTEAFF,TGTGCCAGCAGTTCCATCTCCTATCGTTACACTGAAGCTTTCTTT
TRBJ2-1,.,TRBD1,TRBV20-1,CGARDRPSYNEQFF,TGCGGTGCTAGGGACAGGCCCTCCTACAATGAGCAGTTCTTC
TRBJ2-5,.,.,TRBV7-8,CASSLTKVATQYF,TGTGCCAGCAGCTTAACAAAAGTGGCGACCCAGTACTTC
TRBJ1-5,medium-sized,.,TRBV20-1,CSARGGAQQPQHF,TGCAGTGCCAGAGGCGGGGCCCAGCAGCCCCAGCATTTT
TRBJ2-3,.,TRBD2,TRBV10-1,CASRRSLADTDTQYF,TGCGCCAGCAGGAGATCACTAGCGGACACAGATACGCAGTATTTT
TRBJ2-3,few,.,TRBV6-1,CASSEARRWGITDTQYF,TGTGCCAGCAGTGAAGCGCGTAGGTGGGGGATCACAGATACGCAGTATTTT
TRBJ1-2,.,TRBD1,TRBV20-1,CSARGPRTGYQGYTF,TGCAGTGCTAGAGGTCCCCGGACAGGGTATCAGGGCTACACCTTC
TRBJ2-1,few,.,TRBV6-1,CASSQTGYNEQFF,TGTGCCAGCAGTCAGACGGGGTACAATGAGCAGTTCTTC
TRBJ2-1,few,TRBD2,TRBV24-1,CATSAGGNYNEQFF,TGTGCCACCAGTGCCGGGGGGAATTACAATGAGCAGTTCTTC
TRBJ1-1,once,.,TRBV7-6,CASSPPSDGEAFF,TGTGCCAGCAGTCCACCCTCGGACGGTGAAGCTTTCTTT
TRBJ1-2,few,.,TRBV4-1,CASSQLPVLGRISYGYTF,TGCGCCAGCAGCCAACTTCCTGTTCTGGGGAGGATTAGCTATGGCTACACCTTC
TRBJ1-5,few,.,TRBV7-2,CASSPHVGTSSMDQPQHF,TGTGCCAGCAGCCCCCACGTAGGTACCTCTTCGATGGATCAGCCCCAGCATTTT
TRBJ2-7,.,.,TRBV6-1,CASRGADYEQYF,TGTGCCAGCAGAGGGGCGGACTACGAGCAGTACTTC
TRBJ2-7,.,.,TRBV27,CASSFSLPGLISYEQYF,TGTGCCAGCAGTTTCTCCCTGCCGGGACTTATCTCCTACGAGCAGTACTTC
TRBJ1-1,.,.,TRBV20-1,CSASRGGPEAFF,TGCAGTGCTAGTCGGGGGGGTCCTGAAGCTTTCTTT
TRBJ2-7,.,TRBD1,TRBV6-5,CASSYHRTGGRYEQYF,TGTGCCAGCAGTTACCACAGGACAGGGGGCCGCTACGAGCAGTACTTC
TRBJ2-3,once,TRBD2,TRBV6-2/TRBV6-3,CASRDGSGIGTQYF,TGTGCCAGCAGGGACGGTAGCGGGATCGGTACGCAGTATTTT
TRBJ1-1,few,.,TRBV19,CASSWGTEAFF,TGTGCCAGTAGTTGGGGGACTGAAGCTTTCTTT
TRBJ1-2,.,TRBD1,TRBV7-9,CASSLGNRGGYTF,TGTGCCAGCAGCTTAGGCAACAGGGGCGGCTACACCTTC
TRBJ2-5,few,.,TRBV15,CATSRGRGQETQYF,TGTGCCACCAGCAGGGGACGGGGCCAAGAGACCCAGTACTTC
TRBJ2-7,.,.,TRBV28,CASRVMGTGLYEQYF,TGTGCCAGCAGGGTTATGGGAACAGGATTATACGAGCAGTACTTC